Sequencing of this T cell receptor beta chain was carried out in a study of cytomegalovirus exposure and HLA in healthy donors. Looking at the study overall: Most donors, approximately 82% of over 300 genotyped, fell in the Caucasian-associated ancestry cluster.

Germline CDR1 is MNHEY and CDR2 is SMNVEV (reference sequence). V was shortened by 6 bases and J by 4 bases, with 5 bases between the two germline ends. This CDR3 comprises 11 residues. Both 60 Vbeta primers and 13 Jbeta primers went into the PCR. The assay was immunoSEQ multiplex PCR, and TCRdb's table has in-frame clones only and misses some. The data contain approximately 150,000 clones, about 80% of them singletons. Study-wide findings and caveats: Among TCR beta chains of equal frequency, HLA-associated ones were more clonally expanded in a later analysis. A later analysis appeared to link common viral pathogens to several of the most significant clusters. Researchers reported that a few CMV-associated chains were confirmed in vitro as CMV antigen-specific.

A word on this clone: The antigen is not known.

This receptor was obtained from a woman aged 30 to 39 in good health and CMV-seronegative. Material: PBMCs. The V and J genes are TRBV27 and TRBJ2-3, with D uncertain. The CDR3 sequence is CASRRADTQYF. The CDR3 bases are TGTGCCAGCAGACGGGCAGATACGCAGTATTTT.